These 3 T cell receptor beta chains were all obtained from the same sample, sequenced in a study of T cell responses to AZD1222 COVID-19 vaccine. The method was immunoSEQ multiplex PCR; TCRdb's version includes in-frame clones alone and lacks a portion of them. The sample has about 110,000 clones, about 95% seen once. The sample consisted of peripheral blood, taken 28 days after the second AZD1222 dose. These receptors were collected from an adult who received the AZD1222 COVID-19 vaccine.

The chain uses TRBV6-5 and TRBJ1-5; D unresolved. Per germline, CDR1 MNHEY and CDR2 SVGAGI. V was shortened by 7 bases and J by 5 bases, with 12 bases between the two germline ends. There are 13 residues in the CDR3. For the CDR3, the DNA is TGTGCCAGCATGAGTACAGCATATCAGCCCCAGCATTTT. Amino acid sequence: CASMSTAYQPQHF.

The V call is TRBV9, the J call TRBJ2-7; weak D call: TRBD1 (6 bases). The CDR3 runs to 14 residues. CDR1 is SGDLS, CDR2 YYNGEE, per germline. Trimming took off 3 bases at V and 6 bases at J, with 16 bases between the two ends. The CDR3 bases are TGTGCCAGCAGCGCTACAGGGTCCAAGGGCGAGCAGTACTTC. Its protein product is CASSATGSKGEQYF.

This clone occurred once. V is TRBV7-9 and J is TRBJ2-2; 10 nucleotides agree with TRBD2. The CDR3 contains 18 residues. Per the germline V gene, CDR1 is SEHNR and CDR2 is FQNEAQ (reference sequence). V gave up 1 base and J gave up 1 base; unmatched junction bases: 6. CDR3 coding DNA: TGTGCCAGCAGCTTAGTTTGGCGGACTAGCGGGAACACCGGGGAGCTGTTTTTT. Translation gives CASSLVWRTSGNTGELFF.